The 31 T cell receptor beta chains below were found in one sample sequenced in a study of CD8+ T cells in alopecia areata. TCR sequencing used cDNA made by reverse transcription of extracted RNA. Assay used: immunoSEQ multiplex PCR; TCRdb lists only in-frame clones, some missing. Here the sample spans some 170,000 clones, less than 75% being singletons. Treatment of the sample: oral pan-JAK inhibitor, 5-10 mg twice daily. Sequences were derived from CD4+ T cells sorted from blood, sampled at approximately week 60, from a patient treated with tofacitinib. The receptors originated from a human donor with alopecia areata.

V usage is TRBV7-2 and J usage is TRBJ2-3, with 8 positions matching TRBD2. CDR1 and CDR2 (germline): SGHTA, FQGNSA. The V segment lost 3 bases and the J segment 2 bases; nucleotides outside the gene matches: 7. CDR3 length: 16 residues. The CDR3 nucleotides are TGTGCCAGCAGCTTTCGGCTAGCGGGCCCCACAGATACGCAGTATTTT. Protein sequence: CASSFRLAGPTDTQYF.

The genes are TRBV11-3 and TRBJ2-5; D is ambiguous. The germline gives CDR1 SGHNT, CDR2 YENEEA. The CDR3 extends over 12 amino acids. V was trimmed by 6 bases and J by 5 bases, leaving 10 bases between them. CDR3 sequence reads: CASSRSLETQYF. CDR3 bases: TGTGCCAGCAGTCGGAGTCTGGAGACCCAGTACTTC. The variable domain in full, with the rest retrieved from reference TRBV11-3 and TRBJ2-5, is EAGVVQSPRYKIIEKKQPVAFWCNPISGHNTLYWYLQNLGQGPELLIRYENEEAVDDSQLPKDRFSAERLKGVDSTLKIQPAELGDSAVYLCASSRSLETQYFGPGTRLLVL.

The V and J genes are TRBV7-2 and TRBJ1-5; 11 bases are a match to TRBD1. CDR3 length: 16 residues. J was trimmed by 4 bases and V by 5 bases; bases with no gene match: 7. CDR1 SGHTA and CDR2 FQGNSA come from the germline V gene. CDR3 in amino acids: CASSIPGQGGNQPQHF. The CDR3 DNA sequence: TGTGCCAGCAGCATCCCGGGACAGGGGGGTAATCAGCCCCAGCATTTT.

The CDR3 reads CASSPQMSSGYEQYF. The CDR3 region has the DNA TGCGCCAGCAGCCCACAAATGTCGTCGGGGTACGAGCAGTACTTC. The chain employs TRBV5-1 and TRBJ2-7, with a tentative D call TRBD2 (5 bases). CDR3 length: 15 residues. Trimming cost V 4 bases and J 4 bases, with 18 bases left between them. Germline values: CDR1 SGHRS, CDR2 YFSETQ.

J is TRBJ2-3 and V is TRBV7-3; D is undetermined. Germline CDR1 SGHTA, CDR2 FQGTGA. The CDR3 extends over 13 amino acids. V gave up 5 bases and J gave up 3 bases, with 9 bases separating them. The CDR3 DNA reads as TGTGCCAGCAGCAAAGCTACGACAGATACGCAGTATTTT. Its protein is CASSKATTDTQYF.

This chain connects TRBV6-5 to TRBJ1-2; the D is unclear. Per germline, CDR1 MNHEY and CDR2 SVGAGI. The V end lost 3 bases, the J end lost 7 bases, and 15 bases lay between the germline ends. The CDR3 is 14 amino acids. The CDR3 DNA reads as TGTGCCAGCAGTTATTCGCCCCTCTTGGGTGGCTACACCTTC. This encodes CASSYSPLLGGYTF.

The rearrangement uses TRBV2 and TRBJ2-5, with D possibly being TRBD1 or TRBD2 (5 bases each). The V gene lost 6 bases and the J gene lost 2 bases, with 13 bases spanning the gap. Germline V gene data show CDR1 as SNHLY and CDR2 as FYNNEI. The CDR3 has 14 amino acids. CDR3 loop: CASRAQGRQETQYF. The CDR3 bases are TGTGCCAGCAGGGCCCAGGGACGGCAAGAGACCCAGTACTTC.

This clone occurred a few times. This chain uses TRBV10-3 with TRBJ2-5, with 16 bases that match TRBD2. Per the germline V gene, CDR1 is ENHRY and CDR2 is SYGVKD. The CDR3 has 19 amino acids. The V segment lost 11 bases and the J segment 2 bases; nucleotides outside the gene matches: 17. Written as DNA, the CDR3 is TGTGCCGCCCGACGAACCGGGACTAGCGGGGGGGCCCCGCAAGAGACCCAGTACTTC. Protein product: CAARRTGTSGGAPQETQYF.

This chain connects TRBV29-1 to TRBJ1-1; D is undetermined. Per the germline V gene, CDR1 is SQVTM and CDR2 is ANQGSEA. There are 14 residues in the CDR3. The V gene lost 4 bases and the J gene lost 0 bases, with 12 bases spanning the gap. The CDR3 DNA sequence: TGCAGCGTTGCCCCGGTGGCTCTGAACACTGAAGCTTTCTTT. It is translated as CSVAPVALNTEAFF.

This clone has more than one count but fewer than ten. This chain joins TRBV6-6 and TRBJ1-2; the D gene is possibly TRBD1 (6 bases). The germline V gene encodes CDR1 MNHNY and CDR2 SVGAGI (reference sequence). CDR3 length equals 13 residues. Deletions cut 6 bases from V and 3 bases from J, with 11 bases between. The CDR3: CASSLTGDYGYTF. The CDR3 bases are TGTGCCAGCAGCCTGACAGGAGACTATGGCTACACCTTC.

V usage is TRBV30 and J usage is TRBJ1-2, with no clear D. The CDR3 loop spans 13 amino acids. The V and J ends lost 4 bases and 8 bases respectively, with 17 bases between them. In germline, CDR1 is GTSNPN, CDR2 SVGIG (reference sequence). The CDR3 loop reads CAWKLQQMGGYTF. CDR3 coding DNA: TGTGCCTGGAAACTACAGCAGATGGGAGGCTACACCTTC.

This clone was picked up a small number of times. V gene TRBV6-5 combines with J gene TRBJ1-2; TRBD1 might be the D (6 bases). Trimming removed 6 bases at V and 8 bases at J, with 13 bases between. The CDR3 contains 12 residues. Germline CDR1 reads MNHEY; CDR2 reads SVGAGI. The CDR3 sequence: CASSTRDIGYTF. For the CDR3, the DNA is TGTGCCAGCAGCACCCGGGACATCGGCTACACCTTC.

The gene calls are TRBV6-6 and TRBJ1-2; D not certain. The CDR3 loop spans 9 amino acids. Germline assignment: CDR1 MNHNY and CDR2 SVGAGI (reference sequence). V lost 8 bases, J lost 6 bases, and 4 bases lay in between. The CDR3 sequence: CASGHGYTF. CDR3 DNA: TGTGCCAGCGGCCATGGCTACACCTTC.

The V and J genes are TRBV11-1 and TRBJ2-7; D is uncertain. This CDR3 comprises 11 residues. The ends were cut back, 5 bases at V and 3 bases at J, with 5 bases in the middle. Germline CDR1 reads SGHAT; CDR2 reads FQDESV (reference sequence). The CDR3 DNA is TGTGCCAGCAGCGATCACTACGAGCAGTACTTC. This codes for CASSDHYEQYF.

V and J are TRBV30 and TRBJ2-5; no clear D gene. V was cut by 3 bases and J by 4 bases, with 3 bases left in between. The CDR3 loop spans 10 amino acids. Germline-derived CDR1 and CDR2 are GTSNPN and SVGIG (reference sequence). CDR3 region: CAWRRETQYF. For the CDR3, the DNA is TGTGCCTGGAGACGAGAGACCCAGTACTTC.

Turning to this clone: The sample has other DNA sequences that encode this CDR3 too. The J gene is TRBJ2-7, the V gene TRBV20-1; D remains unclear. The CDR3 totals 11 residues. Trimming removed 3 bases from V and 6 bases from J, with 9 bases in between. Germline loops: CDR1 DFQATT, CDR2 SNEGSKA (reference sequence). The CDR3 nucleotides are TGCAGTGCTAGTGTCTTGAGCGAGCAGTACTTC. Its protein is CSASVLSEQYF.

The table lists this clone with a few counts. The CDR3 loop reads CASSYGPGPDTQYF. The CDR3 bases are TGTGCCAGTAGTTATGGCCCAGGGCCCGATACGCAGTATTTT. The chain links TRBV19 to TRBJ2-3, with D tentatively TRBD1 (5 bases). V lost 5 bases and J 6 bases, leaving 15 bases between the germline ends. CDR3 size: 14 residues. CDR1 and CDR2 from the germline V gene are LNHDA and SQIVND (reference sequence).

The chain joins TRBV29-1 to TRBJ1-2; 7 bases match TRBD1. This CDR3 comprises 12 residues. Germline CDR1 SQVTM, CDR2 ANQGSEA. J lost 5 bases, V lost 6 bases, and 6 bases had no gene match. In DNA form, the CDR3 reads TGCAGCGTCCCCGGGACAGCATATGGCTACACCTTC. Its translation is CSVPGTAYGYTF.

This clone was observed once. V gene TRBV9 combines with J gene TRBJ1-1, with TRBD1 as a possible D gene (5 bases). CDR1 SGDLS and CDR2 YYNGEE come from the germline V gene. V was pared by 0 bases and J by 4 bases, with 13 bases between. The CDR3 is 15 amino acids. The CDR3 DNA is TGTGCCAGCAGCGTAGGGAATTCGGGGGGCACTGAAGCTTTCTTT. It yields the protein CASSVGNSGGTEAFF.

A few counts support this clone. This rearrangement joins TRBV7-2 to TRBJ2-7; no clear D gene. V dropped 4 bases and J dropped 2 bases, with 15 bases sitting between them. Germline CDR1 is SGHTA and CDR2 is FQGNSA. This CDR3 is 15 amino acids long. The CDR3 region is CASSSAGVRTYEQYF. In DNA, the CDR3 is TGTGCCAGCAGCTCAGCCGGCGTCCGGACCTACGAGCAGTACTTC.

The V and J genes are TRBV5-1 and TRBJ2-7, with 7 nucleotides matching TRBD1. This CDR3 has 13 amino acids. Germline V gene sequence: CDR1 SGHRS, CDR2 YFSETQ. The V segment lost 1 base and the J segment 6 bases; nucleotides outside the gene matches: 4. The CDR3 nucleotides are TGCGCCAGCAGCTTGAGCAGGGGGAGCGAGCAGTACTTC. Residues: CASSLSRGSEQYF.

This clone appeared a single time. The chain combines TRBV7-2 with TRBJ2-1, with D unclear. Germline CDR1 and CDR2: SGHTA and FQGNSA. The V end lost 1 base, the J end lost 8 bases, and 18 bases lay between the germline ends. This CDR3 has 16 amino acids. The CDR3 DNA is TGTGCCAGCAGCTTAGGGAGATCTAGAGCTGGCGATGAGCAGTTCTTC. Translating gives CASSLGRSRAGDEQFF.

The gene calls are TRBV6-5 and TRBJ1-1, with 9 bases identical to TRBD1. CDR3 length: 14 residues. Germline V gene lookup returns CDR1 MNHEY and CDR2 SVGAGI. Trimming removed 7 bases from V and 6 bases from J; junction bases left unmatched: 9. The CDR3 DNA reads as TGTGCCAGCAATAACAGGGGGCTAACGGCTGAAGCTTTCTTT. This encodes CASNNRGLTAEAFF.

The chain couples TRBV5-1 to TRBJ2-7; 7 bases map to TRBD1. Trimming took 3 bases from V and 2 from J; bases not matched to a gene: 5. The germline V gene encodes CDR1 SGHRS and CDR2 YFSETQ. The CDR3 length is 14 residues. The CDR3 DNA follows: TGCGCCAGCAGCTCCGGACAGGTCACCTACGAGCAGTACTTC. Its translation is CASSSGQVTYEQYF.

The chain links TRBV5-1 to TRBJ2-7; D uncertain. This CDR3 region has 14 residues. V was trimmed by 0 bases and J by 1 base, leaving 8 bases between them. Germline V gives CDR1 SGHRS, CDR2 YFSETQ. CDR3 protein: CASSLEVYSYEQYF. DNA of the CDR3: TGCGCCAGCAGCTTGGAGGTCTATTCCTACGAGCAGTACTTC.

The chain joins TRBV11-2 to TRBJ2-6, with 10 bases fitting TRBD1. The CDR3 covers 17 residues. From germline, CDR1 is SGHAT and CDR2 FQNNGV. J gave up 1 base and V 4 bases, and 4 bases lay outside the gene matches. CDR3 in DNA: TGTGCCAGCAGCTCGACAGGGGGCACTTCTGGGGCCAACGTCCTGACTTTC. Its translation: CASSSTGGTSGANVLTF. Full variable domain (missing parts from reference TRBV11-2 and TRBJ2-6): EAGVAQSPRYKIIEKRQSVAFWCNPISGHATLYWYQQILGQGPKLLIQFQNNGVVDDSQLPKDRFSAERLKGVDSTLKIQPAKLEDSAVYLCASSSTGGTSGANVLTFGAGSRLTVL.

In this sample, this clone turned up a few times. The J gene is TRBJ1-5, the V gene TRBV29-1; 9 nucleotides match TRBD1. V was pared by 4 bases and J by 6 bases, with 10 bases of the junction left unmatched. This CDR3 is 15 amino acids long. CDR1 is SQVTM, CDR2 ANQGSEA, per germline. The CDR3 here is CSVAFGTGNGQPQHF. Written as DNA, the CDR3 is TGCAGCGTTGCCTTCGGGACAGGGAACGGTCAGCCCCAGCATTTT.

This clone was observed a single time. The V call is TRBV14, the J call TRBJ1-2; no reliable D call. This CDR3 comprises 12 residues. Germline V gene sequence: CDR1 SGHDN, CDR2 FVKESK. Trimming pared 2 bases from V and 2 bases from J, leaving 3 bases between. The CDR3 nucleotides read TGTGCCAGCAGCCAACAGAACTATGGCTACACCTTC. Protein sequence: CASSQQNYGYTF.

The CDR3 nucleotides read TGCGCCAGCAGCCGGGGGACGGATTCCTACAATGAGCAGTTCTTC. Protein product: CASSRGTDSYNEQFF. The genes are TRBV5-1 and TRBJ2-1; a possible D gene is TRBD2 (6 bases). Germline V lookup: CDR1 SGHRS, CDR2 YFSETQ. The CDR3 has 15 amino acids. The V end lost 4 bases, the J end lost 1 base, and 12 bases lay between the germline ends.

This clone was detected only a few times. V usage is TRBV30 and J usage is TRBJ2-4; the D is unclear. The CDR3 runs 16 residues. Germline CDR1 GTSNPN, CDR2 SVGIG (reference sequence). The V gene lost 5 bases and the J gene lost 0 bases, with 17 bases spanning the gap. The CDR3 nucleotides are TGTGCCTGGGCCCCCCGGCTGGAACTAGCCAAAAACATTCAGTACTTC. Protein sequence: CAWAPRLELAKNIQYF.

This clone has more than one count but fewer than ten. V gene TRBV30 combines with J gene TRBJ2-7; 9 nucleotides align to TRBD1. Trimming cost V 4 bases and J 1 base; bases outside gene matches: 2. The CDR3 covers 13 residues. Per germline, CDR1 GTSNPN and CDR2 SVGIG (reference sequence). The CDR3 nucleotides are TGTGCCTGGAAGGGACAGGGATCCTACGAGCAGTACTTC. Its translation is CAWKGQGSYEQYF.